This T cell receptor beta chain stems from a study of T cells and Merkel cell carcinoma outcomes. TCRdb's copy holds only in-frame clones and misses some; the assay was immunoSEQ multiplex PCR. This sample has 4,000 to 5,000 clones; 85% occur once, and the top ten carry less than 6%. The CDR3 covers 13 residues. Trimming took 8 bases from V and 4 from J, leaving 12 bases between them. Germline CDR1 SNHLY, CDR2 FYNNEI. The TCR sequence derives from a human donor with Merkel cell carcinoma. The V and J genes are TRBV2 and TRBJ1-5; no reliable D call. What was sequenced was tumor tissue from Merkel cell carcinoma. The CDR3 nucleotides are TGTGCCAGCCGGGCCGGATTTAATCAGCCCCAGCATTTT. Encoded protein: CASRAGFNQPQHF. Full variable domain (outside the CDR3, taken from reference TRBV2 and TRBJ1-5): EPEVTQTPSHQVTQMGQEVILRCVPISNHLYFYWYRQILGQKVEFLVSFYNNEISEKSEIFDDQFSVERPDGSNFTLKIRSTKLEDSAMYFCASRAGFNQPQHFGDGTRLSIL.